This T cell receptor beta chain was obtained from a study of blood T cells in healthy people across ages. V lost 4 bases to trimming and J lost 2 bases; unmatched junction nucleotides: 12. The CDR3 is 18 residues long. Germline V gene data show CDR1 as LNHNV and CDR2 as YYDKDF (reference sequence). At least ten counts were recorded for this clonotype. A second PCR of roughly 7 to 11 cycles used a sample-barcoded 5' primer and a J-beta primer mix. TCRdb re-called the 5' RACE reads through MiXCR, storing one row per CDR3 protein. The sample has 550,000 to 800,000 distinct CDR3 sequences, about 30% seen once.

The sequenced material came from blood. The TCR was taken from a woman older than 75 in good health. The chain joins TRBV15 to TRBJ1-3; 9 nucleotides agree with TRBD1. The CDR3 protein is CATSIPGGTGKTGNTIYF. The CDR3 DNA reads as TGTGCCACCAGCATCCCGGGAGGGACAGGGAAGACTGGAAACACCATATATTTT.